This entry describes one T cell receptor beta chain. The CDR3 extends over 14 amino acids. Germline V gives CDR1 LGHNA, CDR2 YNFKEQ. V was pared by 0 bases and J by 5 bases, with 2 bases of the junction left unmatched. The source of the sample is a study of control samples from healthy donors and cancer patients. Libraries were prepared by immunoSEQ multiplex PCR; TCRdb keeps only in-frame clonotypes and omits some of them. Among around 5,100 clones listed, 84% were seen once. Material for sequencing was formalin-fixed, paraffin-embedded tissue. The TCR originated in a female donor with lung cancer. V is TRBV4-2 and J is TRBJ2-5, with 8 bases matching TRBD1. CDR3 DNA: TGTGCCAGCAGCCAAGAGGGACAGGTGGAGACCCAGTACTTC. It specifies CASSQEGQVETQYF.